The next 3 T cell receptor beta chains were all read from a single sample in a study of T cells in women clearing cervical HPV infection. Some clones are missing from TCRdb's copy, which holds only in-frame ones; the method was immunoSEQ multiplex PCR. In all, the sample yields over 35,000 clones. The sequenced sample consisted of blood buffy coat. These receptors were taken from a woman aged 18-70 years with a cervical HPV16 infection that either progressed to CIN3+ or cleared (not recorded which).

As concerns this clone: Sequencing ends 3 residues short of the CDR3 end; the germline J gene provides the rest. The genes are TRBV2 and TRBJ2-3; 10 bases align to TRBD1. The CDR3 totals 14 residues. The germline V gene encodes CDR1 SNHLY and CDR2 FYNNEI. The CDR3: CASSIGTGEETQYF. The CDR3 DNA, read in part, is TGTGCCAGCAGTATTGGGACAGGGGAGGAGACG.

Remarks on this clone: The read falls 3 residues short of the CDR3 end, and the missing part is taken from the germline J gene. The V and J genes are TRBV4-1 and TRBJ1-5, with no clear D. Germline V gene lookup returns CDR1 MGHRA and CDR2 YSYEKL. V lost 0 bases to trimming and J lost 3 bases, with 12 bases between them. The CDR3 length is 16 residues. The part of the CDR3 DNA that was read is TGCGCCAGCAGCCAAGATGGAGGGTTCCCCAATCAGCCC. It specifies CASSQDGGFPNQP. The entire CDR3 protein is CASSQDGGFPNQPQHF.

Points on this clone: The read stops 3 residues short of the end of the CDR3; the missing end is completed from the germline J gene. This chain joins TRBV18 and TRBJ1-1; maybe TRBD1 (5 bases). The CDR3 has 14 residues. V lost 3 bases, J lost 2 bases, and 10 bases lay in between. CDR1 and CDR2 (germline): KGHSH, LQKENI. The CDR3 here is CASSPLTDNTEAFF. The DNA read from the CDR3 is TGTGCCAGCTCACCCCTGACAGATAACACTGAA.